This T cell receptor beta chain was captured by sequencing in a study of cytomegalovirus exposure and HLA in healthy donors. The PCR employed 60 Vbeta primers together with 13 Jbeta primers. Sequencing was performed with immunoSEQ multiplex PCR; in TCRdb, only in-frame clones are kept and a portion is missing. The table has 150,000 to 200,000 clones, 65% to 90% seen once. Germline V gene data show CDR1 as PRHDT and CDR2 as FYEKMQ (reference sequence). The CDR3 is made up of 14 amino acids. The chain uses TRBV13 and TRBJ2-5, with TRBD1 as a possible D gene (6 bases). The DNA end is a closer match to TRBJ2-7, so the J assignment may be wrong. Sequencing was performed on PBMCs. The receptor was isolated from a man aged 50-59 years in good health and CMV-seropositive. The DNA of the CDR3 is TGTGCCAGCAGTGAGACAGGCCTTTCCTACGAGCAGTACTTC. Translated, it gives CASSETGLSYEQYF.